The clone carrying this TCR beta chain was seen at least ten times. The data stem from a study of Graves' ophthalmopathy and Graves' hyperthyroidism. Germline V lookup: CDR1 SNHLY, CDR2 FYNNEI. V lost 2 bases, J lost 1 base, and 3 bases stayed unmatched. The CDR3 contains 15 residues. Beta-chain TCR CDR3 regions were amplified from RNA transcripts. HTBI-primed first-round RT-PCR preceded second-round multiplex PCR. One entry per CDR3 protein results from TCRdb running MiXCR on the multiplex PCR reads. The sample has about half a million distinct CDR3 sequences, approximately 14% seen once. Among the exclusions were patients with other autoimmune diseases, uncontrolled infections, pregnancy or lactation.

The sample consisted of blood. This chain joins TRBV2 and TRBJ2-5; 8 bases align to TRBD2. This TCR was recovered from a woman aged 25-40 years with Graves' ophthalmopathy. For the CDR3, the DNA is TGTGCCAGCAGTGAAAGCGGGGGCCTCCAAGAGACCCAGTACTTC. Translating it yields CASSESGGLQETQYF.